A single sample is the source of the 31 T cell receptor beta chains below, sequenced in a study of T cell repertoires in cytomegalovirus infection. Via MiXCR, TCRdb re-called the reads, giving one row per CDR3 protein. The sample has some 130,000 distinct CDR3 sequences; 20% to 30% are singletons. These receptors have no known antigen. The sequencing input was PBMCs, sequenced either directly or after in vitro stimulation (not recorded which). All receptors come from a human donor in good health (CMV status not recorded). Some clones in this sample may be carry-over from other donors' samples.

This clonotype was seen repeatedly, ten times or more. The CDR3 DNA follows: TGTGCCAGCAGCCCCACAGGGACAGATTACGAGCAGTACGTC. It encodes CASSPTGTDYEQYV. The J gene is TRBJ2-7, the V gene TRBV28, with TRBD1 matching over 7 bases. The CDR3 contains 14 residues. CDR1 and CDR2 from the germline V gene are MDHEN and SYDVKM. V lost 6 bases, J lost 4 bases, and 9 bases stayed unmatched.

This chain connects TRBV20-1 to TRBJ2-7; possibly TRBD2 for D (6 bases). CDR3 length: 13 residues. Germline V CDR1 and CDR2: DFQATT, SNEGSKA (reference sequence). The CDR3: CSTTGSLTYEQYF. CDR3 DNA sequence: TGCAGCACCACCGGGAGCTTGACCTACGAGCAGTACTTC.

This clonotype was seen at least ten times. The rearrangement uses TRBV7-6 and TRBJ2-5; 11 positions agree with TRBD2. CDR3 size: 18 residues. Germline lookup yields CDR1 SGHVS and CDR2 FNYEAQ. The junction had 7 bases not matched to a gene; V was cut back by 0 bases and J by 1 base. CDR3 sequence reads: CASSLAHTSGSFQETQYF. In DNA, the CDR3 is TGTGCCAGCAGCTTAGCCCATACTAGCGGGAGTTTCCAAGAGACCCAGTACTTC.

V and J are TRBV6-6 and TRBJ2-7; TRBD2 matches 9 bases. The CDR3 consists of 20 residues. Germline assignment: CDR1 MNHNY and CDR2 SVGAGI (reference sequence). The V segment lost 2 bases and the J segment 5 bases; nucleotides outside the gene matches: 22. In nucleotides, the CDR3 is TGTGCCAGCAGTTACGGGGCGCGGGGTGGATTGAGACTAGCGGTCCACGAGCAGTACTTC. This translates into CASSYGARGGLRLAVHEQYF.

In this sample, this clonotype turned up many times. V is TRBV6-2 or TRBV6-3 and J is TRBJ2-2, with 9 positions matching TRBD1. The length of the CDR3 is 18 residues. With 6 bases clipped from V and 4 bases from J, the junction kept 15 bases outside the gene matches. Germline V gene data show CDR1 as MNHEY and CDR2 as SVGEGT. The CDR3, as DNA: TGTGCCAGCAGAATTACTTACCCGGGACAGGGACCCACCGGGGAGCTGTTTTTT. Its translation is CASRITYPGQGPTGELFF.

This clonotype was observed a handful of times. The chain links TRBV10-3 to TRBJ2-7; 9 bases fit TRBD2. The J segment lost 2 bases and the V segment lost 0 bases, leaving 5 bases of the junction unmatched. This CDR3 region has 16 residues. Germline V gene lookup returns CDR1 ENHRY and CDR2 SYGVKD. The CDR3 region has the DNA TGTGCCATCAGTGAGTCCGGACTAGCGCCGACCTACGAGCAGTACTTC. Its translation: CAISESGLAPTYEQYF.

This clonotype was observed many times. CDR3 protein: CASRGLRTTEAFF. The CDR3, as DNA: TGTGCCAGTCGAGGGCTACGGACCACTGAAGCTTTCTTT. This chain connects TRBV12-3 or TRBV12-4 to TRBJ1-1; D ambiguous. The CDR3 totals 13 residues. V was shortened by 9 bases and J by 4 bases, with 15 bases between the two germline ends.

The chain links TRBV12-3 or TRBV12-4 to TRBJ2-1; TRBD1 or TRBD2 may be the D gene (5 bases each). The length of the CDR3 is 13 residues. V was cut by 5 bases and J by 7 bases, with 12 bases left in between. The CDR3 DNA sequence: TGTGCCAGCAGTATCGGGACGGGGAATGAGCAGTTCTTC. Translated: CASSIGTGNEQFF.

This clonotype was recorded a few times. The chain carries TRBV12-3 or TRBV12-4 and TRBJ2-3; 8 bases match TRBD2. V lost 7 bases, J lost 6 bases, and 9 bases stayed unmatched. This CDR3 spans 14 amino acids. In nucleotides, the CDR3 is TGTGCCAGCATTACCGGGACTAGGAGGGATACGCAGTATTTT. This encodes CASITGTRRDTQYF.

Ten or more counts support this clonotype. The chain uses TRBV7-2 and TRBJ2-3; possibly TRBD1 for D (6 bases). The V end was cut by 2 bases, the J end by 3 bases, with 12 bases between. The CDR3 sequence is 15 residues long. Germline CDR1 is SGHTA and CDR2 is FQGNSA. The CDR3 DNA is TGTGCCAGCAGCTTAACCCCCGGACAGACAGATACGCAGTATTTT. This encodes CASSLTPGQTDTQYF.

CDR3 in amino acids: CASSPGKGRYGYTF. The CDR3, as DNA: TGCGCCAGCAGCCCCGGGAAAGGACGTTATGGCTACACCTTC. V is TRBV5-1 and J is TRBJ1-2; D gene ambiguous. Per germline, CDR1 SGHRS and CDR2 YFSETQ. Trimming stripped 4 bases from V and 5 bases from J, with 15 bases between. The CDR3 totals 14 residues.

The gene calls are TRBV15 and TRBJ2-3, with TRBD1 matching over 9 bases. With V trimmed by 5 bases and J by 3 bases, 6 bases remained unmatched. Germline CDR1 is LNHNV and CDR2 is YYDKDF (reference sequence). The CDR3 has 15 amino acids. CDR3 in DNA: TGTGCCACCAGCGGTGACAGGGGGTATACAGATACGCAGTATTTT. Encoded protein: CATSGDRGYTDTQYF.

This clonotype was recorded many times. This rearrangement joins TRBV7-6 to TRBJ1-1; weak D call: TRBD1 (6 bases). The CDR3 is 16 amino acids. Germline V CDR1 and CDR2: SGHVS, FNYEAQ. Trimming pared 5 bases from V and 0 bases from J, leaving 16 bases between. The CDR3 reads CASSTGQSFMNTEAFF. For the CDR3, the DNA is TGTGCCAGCAGCACAGGACAGAGCTTTATGAACACTGAAGCTTTCTTT.

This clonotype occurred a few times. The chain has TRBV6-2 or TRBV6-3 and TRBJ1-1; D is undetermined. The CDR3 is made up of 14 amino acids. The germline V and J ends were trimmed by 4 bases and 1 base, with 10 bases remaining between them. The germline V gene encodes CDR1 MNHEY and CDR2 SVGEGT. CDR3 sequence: CASSSTARNTEAFF. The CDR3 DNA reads TGTGCCAGCAGTTCGACGGCGAGGAACACTGAAGCTTTCTTT.

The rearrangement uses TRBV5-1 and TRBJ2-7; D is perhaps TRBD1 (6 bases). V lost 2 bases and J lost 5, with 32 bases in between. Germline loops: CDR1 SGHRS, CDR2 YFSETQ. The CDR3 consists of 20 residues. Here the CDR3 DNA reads TGCGCCAGCAGCTTCGGGGATTTAGTTTCCTTCGTACAGGGTTCGAACGAGCAGTACTTC. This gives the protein CASSFGDLVSFVQGSNEQYF.

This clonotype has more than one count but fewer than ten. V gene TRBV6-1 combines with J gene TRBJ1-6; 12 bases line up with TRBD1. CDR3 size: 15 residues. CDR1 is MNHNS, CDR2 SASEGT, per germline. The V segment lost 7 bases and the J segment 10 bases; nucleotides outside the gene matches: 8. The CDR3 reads CASTSRDRGQSPLHF. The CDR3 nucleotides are TGTGCCAGCACCAGCCGGGACAGGGGGCAATCACCCCTCCACTTT.

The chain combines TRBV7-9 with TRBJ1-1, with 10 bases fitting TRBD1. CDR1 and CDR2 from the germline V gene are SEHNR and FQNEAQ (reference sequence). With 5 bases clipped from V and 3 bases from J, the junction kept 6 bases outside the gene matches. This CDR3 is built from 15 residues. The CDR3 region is CASSRRQGADTEAFF. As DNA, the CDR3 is TGTGCCAGCAGCAGGAGACAGGGGGCCGACACTGAAGCTTTCTTT.

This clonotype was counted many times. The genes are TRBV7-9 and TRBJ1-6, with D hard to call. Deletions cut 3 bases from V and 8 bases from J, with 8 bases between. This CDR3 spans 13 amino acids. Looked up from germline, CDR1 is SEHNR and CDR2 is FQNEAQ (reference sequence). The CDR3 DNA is TGTGCCAGCAGCTTTGGACGGGATTCACCCCTCCACTTT. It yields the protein CASSFGRDSPLHF.

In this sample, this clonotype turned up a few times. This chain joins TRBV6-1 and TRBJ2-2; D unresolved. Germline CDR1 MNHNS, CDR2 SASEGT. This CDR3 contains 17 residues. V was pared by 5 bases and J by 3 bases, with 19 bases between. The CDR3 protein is CASSLEAGTRYTGELFF. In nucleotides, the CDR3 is TGTGCCAGCAGTCTCGAGGCTGGAACAAGATACACCGGGGAGCTGTTTTTT.

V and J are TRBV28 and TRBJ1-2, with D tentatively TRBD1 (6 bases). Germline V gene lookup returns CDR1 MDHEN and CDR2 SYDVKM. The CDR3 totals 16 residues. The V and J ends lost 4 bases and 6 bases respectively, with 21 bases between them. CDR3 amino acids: CASSSPVRGRGHGYTF. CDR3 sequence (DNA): TGTGCCAGCAGTTCCCCGGTCCGGGGGCGGGGGCATGGCTACACCTTC.

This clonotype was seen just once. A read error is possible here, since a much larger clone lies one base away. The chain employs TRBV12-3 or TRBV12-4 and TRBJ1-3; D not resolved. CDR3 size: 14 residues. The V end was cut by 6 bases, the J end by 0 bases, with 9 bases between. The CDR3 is CASSPRVSGNTIYF. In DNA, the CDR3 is TGTGCCAGCAGCCCTCGAGTCTCTGGAAACACCATATATTTT.

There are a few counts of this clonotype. The CDR3 is CASSYSGGATYEQYF. The CDR3 DNA is TGTGCCAGCAGTTACTCGGGGGGGGCCACCTACGAGCAGTACTTC. The rearrangement links TRBV6-6 to TRBJ2-7; TRBD2 might be the D (7 bases). The V end was cut by 0 bases, the J end by 2 bases, with 11 bases between. Germline lookup yields CDR1 MNHNY and CDR2 SVGAGI (reference sequence). This CDR3 is 15 amino acids long.

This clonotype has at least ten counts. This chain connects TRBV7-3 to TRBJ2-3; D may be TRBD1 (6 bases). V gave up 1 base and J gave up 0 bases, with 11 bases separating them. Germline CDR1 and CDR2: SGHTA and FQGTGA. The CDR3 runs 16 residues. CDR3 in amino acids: CASSLNPGQSTDTQYF. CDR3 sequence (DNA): TGTGCCAGCAGCTTAAACCCTGGACAGAGCACAGATACGCAGTATTTT.

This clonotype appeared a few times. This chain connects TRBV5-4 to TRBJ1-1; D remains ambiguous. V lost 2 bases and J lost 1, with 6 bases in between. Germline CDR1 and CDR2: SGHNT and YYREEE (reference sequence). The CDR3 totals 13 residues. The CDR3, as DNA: TGTGCCAGCAGCTTAAATCCGAACACTGAAGCTTTCTTT. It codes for CASSLNPNTEAFF.

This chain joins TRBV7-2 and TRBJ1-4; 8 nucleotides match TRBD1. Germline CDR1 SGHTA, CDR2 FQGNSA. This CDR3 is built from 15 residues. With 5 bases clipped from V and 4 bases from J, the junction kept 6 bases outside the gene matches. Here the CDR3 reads CASSRQGIDNEKLFF. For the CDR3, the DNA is TGTGCCAGCAGCCGACAGGGGATTGATAATGAAAAACTGTTTTTT.

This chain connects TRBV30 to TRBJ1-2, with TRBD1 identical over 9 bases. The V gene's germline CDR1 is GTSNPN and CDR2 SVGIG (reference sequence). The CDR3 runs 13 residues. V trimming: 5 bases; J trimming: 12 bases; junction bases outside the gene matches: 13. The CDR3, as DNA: TGTGCCTGGCTCTCCGGGACAGGGTCTAAAAACACCTTC. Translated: CAWLSGTGSKNTF.

The CDR3: CSARDRTSASSSGANVLTF. CDR3 in DNA: TGCAGTGCTAGAGATCGGACCTCAGCCAGCAGCTCTGGGGCCAACGTCCTGACTTTC. This chain connects TRBV20-1 to TRBJ2-6; no definite D call. Deletions cut 0 bases from V and 0 bases from J, with 18 bases between. The CDR3 is 19 residues long. CDR1 and CDR2 from the germline V gene are DFQATT and SNEGSKA (reference sequence).

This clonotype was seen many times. The CDR3 loop reads CASSPMIAEPQHF. The CDR3 DNA reads as TGTGCCAGCAGCCCTATGATTGCGGAACCCCAGCATTTT. This chain joins TRBV7-2 and TRBJ1-5; D is unclear. This CDR3 spans 13 amino acids. Deletions cut 5 bases from V and 10 bases from J, with 15 bases between. Germline V gives CDR1 SGHTA, CDR2 FQGNSA.

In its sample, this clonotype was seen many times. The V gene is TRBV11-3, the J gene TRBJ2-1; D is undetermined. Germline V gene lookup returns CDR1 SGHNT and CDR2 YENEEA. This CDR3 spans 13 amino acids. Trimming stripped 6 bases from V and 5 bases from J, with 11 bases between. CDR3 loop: CASRNDPDNEQFF. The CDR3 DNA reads TGTGCCAGCAGAAATGACCCCGACAATGAGCAGTTCTTC.

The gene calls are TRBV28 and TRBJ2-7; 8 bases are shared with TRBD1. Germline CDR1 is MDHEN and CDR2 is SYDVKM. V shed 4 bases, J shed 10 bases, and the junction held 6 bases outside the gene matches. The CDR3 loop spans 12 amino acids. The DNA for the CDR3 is TGTGCCAGCAGTTCCGGACAGGGCCAACAGTACTTC. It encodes CASSSGQGQQYF. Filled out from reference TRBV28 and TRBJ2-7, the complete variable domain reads DVKVTQSSRYLVKRTGEKVFLECVQDMDHENMFWYRQDPGLGLRLIYFSYDVKMKEKGDIPEGYSVSREKKERFSLILESASTNQTSMYLCASSSGQGQQYFGPGTRLTVT.

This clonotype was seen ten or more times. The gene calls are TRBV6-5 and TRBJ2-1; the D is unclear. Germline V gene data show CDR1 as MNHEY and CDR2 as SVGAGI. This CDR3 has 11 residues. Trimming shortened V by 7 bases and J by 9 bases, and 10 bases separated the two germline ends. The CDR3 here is CASTLRSEQFF. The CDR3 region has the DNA TGTGCCAGCACCCTTCGCAGTGAGCAGTTCTTC.